Described below is a single T cell receptor beta chain sequence and its context. The germline V gene encodes CDR1 MGHRA and CDR2 YSYEKL. CDR3 length: 16 residues. V lost 4 bases, J lost 7 bases, and 12 bases stayed unmatched. This sample is part of a study of blood T cell repertoires in COVID-19. Study-wide context: Samples of COVID-19 (acute and convalescent) were obtained from the United States, Italy and Spain.

The data were produced by immunoSEQ multiplex PCR, yet TCRdb's version contains in-frame clones alone and is incomplete. The table includes some 45,000 clones, roughly 89% detected once. The clonotype was recovered from a man between 60 and 75 years old with active COVID-19. V usage is TRBV4-1 and J usage is TRBJ2-7; 11 nucleotides agree with TRBD1. Material for sequencing was peripheral blood. CDR3 sequence (DNA): TGCGCCAGCAGCCCAACCGGCGGGACAGGGGGGAATGAGCAGTACTTC. Amino acids: CASSPTGGTGGNEQYF.